One and the same sample provided the 31 T cell receptor beta chains below, sequenced in a study of technical replicates of blood from a few donors (dated by TCRdb to 2015 to 2018). The method behind the library was the immunoSEQ multiplex PCR assay. TCRdb stores this immuneACCESS table with in-frame sequences only. Part of the clones is absent; in the studies checked, under half of the shortfall reflects unresolved V genes, and no reason is known for the rest. This sample has approximately 41,000 clones in its table, and about 96% of those were observed once. Approximately 0.37% of the sample comes from the top ten. Specimen: T cells isolated from PBMCs. These TCRs come from a human donor in good health.

This chain links TRBV4-1 with TRBJ2-7, with D possibly TRBD2 on 5 matching bases. The V and J ends lost 1 base and 5 bases respectively, with 12 bases between them. Germline values: CDR1 MGHRA, CDR2 YSYEKL. The CDR3 spans 14 residues. CDR3 protein: CASSQVTRTDEQYF. In nucleotides, the CDR3 is TGCGCCAGCAGCCAAGTAACTAGGACGGACGAGCAGTACTTC.

The V call is TRBV28, the J call TRBJ2-1; 11 nucleotides line up with TRBD2. V lost 3 bases to trimming and J lost 8 bases; unmatched junction nucleotides: 6. Germline CDR1 MDHEN, CDR2 SYDVKM. The CDR3 sequence is 15 residues long. CDR3 region: CASSFRLAGGHEQFF. CDR3 sequence (DNA): TGTGCCAGCAGTTTTAGGCTAGCGGGAGGCCATGAGCAGTTCTTC.

The V and J genes are TRBV18 and TRBJ2-7, with 11 bases identical to TRBD2. Germline V CDR1 and CDR2: KGHSH, LQKENI. V lost 3 bases to trimming and J lost 10 bases; unmatched junction nucleotides: 8. This CDR3 is 14 amino acids long. DNA for the CDR3: TGTGCCAGCTCACCGGGCGGGACTAGCGGAGGACAGTACTTC. Translated, it gives CASSPGGTSGGQYF.

The chain links TRBV9 to TRBJ1-5, with unresolved D. Trimming took off 0 bases at V and 7 bases at J, with 11 bases between the two ends. The CDR3 covers 14 residues. The germline V gene encodes CDR1 SGDLS and CDR2 YYNGEE. The CDR3 DNA sequence: TGTGCCAGCAGCGTAGACGGGGATTACCAGCCCCAGCATTTT. The encoded protein is CASSVDGDYQPQHF.

The J gene is TRBJ2-7, the V gene TRBV6-5, with D tentatively TRBD1 (6 bases). This CDR3 contains 16 residues. V lost 0 bases to trimming and J lost 1 base, with 13 bases between them. The germline V gene has CDR1 MNHEY and CDR2 SVGAGI. CDR3 in amino acids: CASSYSPLRGSYEQYF. Here the CDR3 DNA reads TGTGCCAGCAGTTACTCCCCACTGAGGGGGTCCTACGAGCAGTACTTC.

V usage is TRBV20-1 and J usage is TRBJ1-2, with TRBD1 identical over 7 bases. The CDR3 has 11 residues. Trimming removed 7 bases from V and 4 bases from J; junction bases left unmatched: 3. The germline V gene has CDR1 DFQATT and CDR2 SNEGSKA (reference sequence). The CDR3 loop is CSVRQGYGYTF. The CDR3 DNA reads as TGCAGTGTCCGACAGGGCTATGGCTACACCTTC.

This clone was seen only a few times. The CDR3 bases are TGTGCCAGCAGCACCCGGACAGGGGGCGGCTACGAGCAGTACTTC. It is translated as CASSTRTGGGYEQYF. The chain combines TRBV7-8 with TRBJ2-7; TRBD1 matches at 11 bases. Germline V gives CDR1 SGHVS, CDR2 FQNEAQ. There are 15 residues in the CDR3. The trim removed 5 bases at V and 3 bases at J, leaving 6 bases unmatched. The full variable domain, its missing parts supplied by reference TRBV7-8 and TRBJ2-7, is GAGVSQSPRYKVAKRGQDVALRCDPISGHVSLFWYQQALGQGPEFLTYFQNEAQLDKSGLPSDRFFAERPEGSVSTLKIQRTQQEDSAVYLCASSTRTGGGYEQYFGPGTRLTVT.

J is TRBJ1-2 and V is TRBV2; a possible D gene is TRBD1 (6 bases). CDR1 SNHLY and CDR2 FYNNEI come from the germline V gene. Between the trimmed V and J ends, which lost 7 bases and 5 bases, there was a span of 20 bases. CDR3 length: 15 residues. CDR3 loop: CASTRTAGTIYGYTF. The CDR3 DNA sequence: TGTGCCAGCACCAGAACGGCAGGGACAATTTATGGCTACACCTTC.

The rearrangement joins TRBV28 to TRBJ1-5; 10 bases align to TRBD1. CDR3 length: 14 residues. In germline, CDR1 is MDHEN, CDR2 SYDVKM. Unmatched junction bases numbered 2, after V lost 3 bases and J lost 6 bases. CDR3 bases: TGTGCCAGCAGTTTGACAGGGGGCGGTCAGCCCCAGCATTTT. Amino acids: CASSLTGGGQPQHF.

CDR3 residues: CASSEEGLSSYEQYF. The CDR3 coding sequence is TGTGCCAGCAGTGAAGAGGGGCTGAGCTCCTACGAGCAGTACTTC. The chain joins TRBV6-1 to TRBJ2-7, with D possibly TRBD1 on 5 matching bases. Trimming took 1 base from V and 0 from J, leaving 10 bases between them. Germline loops: CDR1 MNHNS, CDR2 SASEGT. The CDR3 sequence is 15 residues long.

The chain joins TRBV9 to TRBJ2-5; 9 nucleotides align to TRBD1. Germline-derived CDR1 and CDR2 are SGDLS and YYNGEE. After removal of 3 bases from V and 1 base from J, the junction contained 19 bases not matched to a gene. CDR3 size: 20 residues. CDR3 DNA: TGTGCCAGCAGCGCCCTCCCAGGGACAGGGCCGATCCCCATCCAAGAGACCCAGTACTTC. The encoded protein is CASSALPGTGPIPIQETQYF.

This clone was observed once. The chain carries TRBV5-1 and TRBJ2-7; 8 nucleotides match TRBD2. The V segment lost 3 bases and the J segment 3 bases; nucleotides outside the gene matches: 8. Looked up from germline, CDR1 is SGHRS and CDR2 is YFSETQ. The CDR3 spans 15 residues. The CDR3 reads CASSSAGVANYEQYF. As DNA, the CDR3 is TGCGCCAGCAGCTCAGCGGGAGTGGCAAACTACGAGCAGTACTTC.

The chain has TRBV27 and TRBJ2-7; 8 bases line up with TRBD2. Trimming at V came to 5 bases and at J to 4 bases, leaving 13 bases not matched to a gene. The CDR3 runs to 16 residues. Germline CDR1 MNHEY, CDR2 SMNVEV (reference sequence). CDR3 loop: CASSTTNSGRGYEQYF. The CDR3, as DNA: TGTGCCAGCAGTACCACCAATTCCGGGAGGGGGTACGAGCAGTACTTC.

The count of this clone is one. The J gene is TRBJ2-5, the V gene TRBV6-5; 7 bases match TRBD1. This CDR3 has 13 residues. J was trimmed by 1 base and V by 6 bases; bases with no gene match: 2. The V gene's germline CDR1 is MNHEY and CDR2 SVGAGI. The DNA for the CDR3 is TGTGCCAGCAGGGGGACAGTCCAAGAGACCCAGTACTTC. The encoded protein is CASRGTVQETQYF.

The J gene is TRBJ1-1, the V gene TRBV27, with D perhaps matching TRBD1 (6 bases). Germline V gene data show CDR1 as MNHEY and CDR2 as SMNVEV (reference sequence). Trimming left V 1 base short and J 6 bases short, with 9 bases between. The CDR3 runs 13 residues. CDR3 sequence: CASSLLGAAEAFF. The CDR3 DNA sequence: TGTGCCAGCAGTTTATTGGGGGCGGCTGAAGCTTTCTTT.

The rearrangement links TRBV30 to TRBJ2-7; weak D call: TRBD1 (5 bases). V shed 1 base and J shed 3 bases, with 13 bases lying between them. CDR3 size: 14 residues. Germline CDR1 GTSNPN, CDR2 SVGIG (reference sequence). The CDR3 region is CAWSEGWALYEQYF. The CDR3 bases are TGTGCCTGGAGTGAGGGGTGGGCACTCTACGAGCAGTACTTC.

The chain joins TRBV13 to TRBJ2-4; TRBD2 agrees at 8 bases. Losses at the gene ends were 8 bases for V and 5 bases for J; bases not matched to a gene: 8. The CDR3 covers 14 residues. Germline V CDR1 and CDR2: PRHDT, FYEKMQ (reference sequence). The DNA for the CDR3 is TGTGCCAGCGGGGACGGGAGGGTCCAAAACATTCAGTACTTC. It encodes CASGDGRVQNIQYF.

The gene calls are TRBV10-3 and TRBJ2-1; D not certain. The germline V gene has CDR1 ENHRY and CDR2 SYGVKD. This CDR3 region has 13 residues. V gave up 4 bases and J gave up 4 bases, with 8 bases separating them. The CDR3 nucleotides read TGTGCCATCAGTGTCCCGCGTTACAATGAGCAGTTCTTC. This sequence encodes CAISVPRYNEQFF.

CDR3 loop: CASSFSDWAYNEQFF. CDR3 coding DNA: TGTGCCAGCAGCTTCTCAGACTGGGCCTACAATGAGCAGTTCTTC. This chain connects TRBV7-2 to TRBJ2-1; D unresolved. The CDR3 sequence is 15 residues long. The germline gives CDR1 SGHTA, CDR2 FQGNSA. V shed 3 bases and J shed 2 bases, with 11 bases lying between them.

The chain recombines TRBV6-1 with TRBJ1-2; perhaps TRBD1 as D (5 bases). This CDR3 region has 16 residues. V was clipped by 0 bases and J by 10 bases, with 21 bases between them. CDR1 and CDR2 (germline): MNHNS, SASEGT. The CDR3 DNA sequence: TGTGCCAGCAGTGAAGCAGCAGGGATTAATTCGAGGCCCTACACCTTC. Translated, it gives CASSEAAGINSRPYTF.

The chain recombines TRBV2 with TRBJ1-1, with 10 bases matching TRBD1. The V and J ends lost 4 bases and 1 base, in that order; junction bases with no gene match: 3. The germline gives CDR1 SNHLY, CDR2 FYNNEI. CDR3 length: 15 residues. In DNA, the CDR3 is TGTGCCAGCAGTGCGACAGGGGGCTCGAACACTGAAGCTTTCTTT. Its protein is CASSATGGSNTEAFF.

The V call is TRBV5-1, the J call TRBJ2-5, with TRBD1 as a possible D gene (6 bases). The CDR3 totals 16 residues. Germline CDR1 SGHRS, CDR2 YFSETQ. With 1 base removed from V and 5 bases from J, the gap between germline ends came to 18 bases. This CDR3 is CASSLWDTEIRETQYF. The CDR3 nucleotides read TGCGCCAGCAGCTTGTGGGACACCGAGATCAGGGAGACCCAGTACTTC. The full variable domain, in which reference TRBV5-1 and TRBJ2-5 provide the parts outside the CDR3, is KAGVTQTPRYLIKTRGQQVTLSCSPISGHRSVSWYQQTPGQGLQFLFEYFSETQRNKGNFPGRFSGRQFSNSRSEMNVSTLELGDSALYLCASSLWDTEIRETQYFGPGTRLLVL.

CDR3: CASSLVGGANTGELFF. The CDR3 bases are TGTGCCAGCAGCTTAGTAGGCGGGGCGAACACCGGGGAGCTGTTTTTT. This chain links TRBV13 with TRBJ2-2; D possibly corresponds to TRBD2 (6 bases). V shed 1 base and J shed 0 bases, with 9 bases lying between them. The V gene's germline CDR1 is PRHDT and CDR2 FYEKMQ (reference sequence). CDR3 length equals 16 residues.

The V and J genes are TRBV11-1 and TRBJ2-3, with 8 positions matching TRBD1. J was trimmed by 3 bases and V by 5 bases; bases with no gene match: 10. The germline V gene encodes CDR1 SGHAT and CDR2 FQDESV (reference sequence). CDR3 size: 16 residues. DNA of the CDR3: TGTGCCAGCAGCCAAAGGACAGGGAAAGGGACAGATACGCAGTATTTT. Translating gives CASSQRTGKGTDTQYF.

V and J are TRBV2 and TRBJ2-7; D gene unclear. The CDR3 is made up of 13 amino acids. The germline V and J ends were trimmed by 7 bases and 5 bases, with 15 bases remaining between them. The germline V gene encodes CDR1 SNHLY and CDR2 FYNNEI. In DNA form, the CDR3 reads TGTGCCAGCACGATGGTACTGGGCAACGAGCAGTACTTC. Its translation is CASTMVLGNEQYF.

This clone was observed a single time. The V call is TRBV2, the J call TRBJ1-5; TRBD1 matches 8 bases. With 6 bases clipped from V and 2 bases from J, the junction kept 9 bases outside the gene matches. This CDR3 region has 16 residues. Germline CDR1 is SNHLY and CDR2 is FYNNEI. The chain's CDR3 is CASSSDRGGGNQPQHF. The CDR3 DNA reads TGTGCCAGCAGCTCCGACAGGGGAGGTGGCAATCAGCCCCAGCATTTT.

The V gene is TRBV5-8, the J gene TRBJ1-5, with no clear D. CDR3 length: 11 amino acids. The V end lost 0 bases, the J end lost 11 bases, and 6 bases lay between the germline ends. Germline lookup yields CDR1 SGHTS and CDR2 YDEGEE. The CDR3 sequence is CASSLGSTQHF. Written as DNA, the CDR3 is TGTGCCAGCAGCTTGGGGAGTACCCAGCATTTT. The entire variable domain, with the rest obtained from reference TRBV5-8 and TRBJ1-5, is as follows: EAGVTQSPTHLIKTRGQQATLRCSPISGHTSVYWYQQALGLGLQFLLWYDEGEERNRGNFPPRFSGRQFPNYSSELNVNALELEDSALYLCASSLGSTQHFGDGTRLSIL.

The chain joins TRBV28 to TRBJ1-2; 10 nucleotides line up with TRBD1. This CDR3 is 15 amino acids long. The V gene end was trimmed by 7 bases and the J gene end by 4 bases; junction bases not matched to a gene: 9. CDR1 is MDHEN and CDR2 is SYDVKM in the germline V gene. The CDR3 here is CASIPGTGEGYGYTF. The CDR3 DNA reads TGTGCCAGCATACCGGGGACAGGGGAAGGCTATGGCTACACCTTC.

The gene calls are TRBV6-1 and TRBJ2-7; TRBD2 aligns across 9 bases. V lost 1 base and J lost 2; bases outside the gene matches: 6. CDR1 and CDR2 from the germline V gene are MNHNS and SASEGT. The CDR3 is 16 amino acids. The CDR3 region has the DNA TGTGCCAGCAGTGAAGAACTAGCGGGTGCTACCTACGAGCAGTACTTC. As protein: CASSEELAGATYEQYF.

V usage is TRBV5-1 and J usage is TRBJ1-1, with a tentative D call TRBD1 (6 bases). Germline V gene lookup returns CDR1 SGHRS and CDR2 YFSETQ. The CDR3 has 15 amino acids. Trimming took 3 bases from V and 3 from J, leaving 15 bases between them. The CDR3 spells CASSSHFGQHTEAFF. The CDR3 DNA reads TGCGCCAGCAGCTCTCATTTCGGACAGCACACTGAAGCTTTCTTT. The full variable domain, with the rest looked up from reference TRBV5-1 and TRBJ1-1, is KAGVTQTPRYLIKTRGQQVTLSCSPISGHRSVSWYQQTPGQGLQFLFEYFSETQRNKGNFPGRFSGRQFSNSRSEMNVSTLELGDSALYLCASSSHFGQHTEAFFGQGTRLTVV.

This clone was found once. The J gene is TRBJ2-7, the V gene TRBV7-9, with D hard to call. Looked up from germline, CDR1 is SEHNR and CDR2 is FQNEAQ (reference sequence). Trimming removed 6 bases from V and 2 bases from J, with 11 bases in between. The CDR3 sequence is 13 residues long. The CDR3 DNA sequence: TGTGCCAGCAGGATCGAGGATACCTACGAGCAGTACTTC. Translation gives CASRIEDTYEQYF.